Here is one T cell receptor (beta chain) with its context. The junction had 12 bases not matched to a gene; V was cut back by 5 bases and J by 7 bases. Germline values: CDR1 SEHNR, CDR2 FQNEAQ (reference sequence). This CDR3 contains 16 residues. The data were obtained in a study of blood T cell repertoires in COVID-19. Cohorts were assigned according to the clinical history that participants reported. In the authors' methods: The authors estimated nucleated cell counts from reference gene primer amplification. Method: immunoSEQ multiplex PCR; TCRdb's copy keeps in-frame clones and lacks some. V, J and clone size were drawn from that table, and D and trimming were deduced from the DNA. The data show approximately 300,000 clones, over 85% seen once.

The receptor was isolated from a woman aged 25-40 years who had recovered from COVID-19. The chain carries TRBV7-9 and TRBJ2-1; 9 nucleotides line up with TRBD1. Sequenced: PBMCs or T cells enriched from blood (not recorded which). The CDR3 nucleotides read TGTGCCAGCAGCCTCACCACAGGGGGCGCGAGAAATGAGCAGTTCTTC. It is translated as CASSLTTGGARNEQFF.